The clone carrying this T cell receptor beta chain has at least ten counts. Germline CDR1 is MNHEY and CDR2 is SVGEGT. The V segment lost 10 bases and the J segment 4 bases; nucleotides outside the gene matches: 3. The CDR3 has 13 residues. Amplified regions were TCR beta CDR3 sequences from RNA transcripts. The study used the HTBI primer set for a first-round RT-PCR of the TCR CDR3. A single record per CDR3 protein comes from TCRdb applying MiXCR to the multiplex PCR reads. The table has about 400,000 distinct CDR3 sequences, 14% to 15% seen once. This entry belongs to a study of T cells in Graves' hyperthyroidism and ophthalmopathy.

The clonotype was recovered from a man aged 18 to 30 with Graves' ophthalmopathy. Sequencing input: blood. The chain carries TRBV6-2 or TRBV6-3 and TRBJ2-1; 11 bases are shared with TRBD1. This chain's CDR3 is CATGTGGYNEQFF. In DNA form, the CDR3 reads TGTGCCACCGGGACAGGGGGATACAATGAGCAGTTCTTC.